This note documents a single T cell receptor (beta chain) sequence. Its antigen remains unidentified. One base away there is no much larger clone; base qualities are not given. This specimen belongs to a study of CD8+ T cells in alopecia areata (dated by TCRdb to 2016 to 2019). The study in broad terms: The treated patients took part in an open-label pilot trial in which moderate-to-severe alopecia areata was treated with oral tofacitinib at 5 to 10 mg twice daily. Human TCRbeta sequencing covered scalp tissue and sorted CD4+ and CD8+ peripheral blood T cells from patchy and totalis/universalis alopecia areata patients and healthy controls. Scalp clonality was compared across normal scalp (n=4), patchy alopecia areata scalp (n=8), and alopecia totalis/universalis scalp (n=8). RNA was obtained with the PAXgene miRNA kit for fixed scalp, the miRNeasy kit for PBMCs, and the RNeasy kit for mouse skin. High-throughput TCRbeta sequencing was used to examine T cell clonal expansion in alopecia areata in both the C3H/HeJ mouse model and human patients. Tofacitinib was given for 6 to 18 months, followed by 6 months of follow-up off drug to assess delayed response and recurrence. Biopsies were taken from tofacitinib-treated patients at baseline and at 4 and 24 weeks of treatment, and a later scalp biopsy was taken in several of the tofacitinib-treated patients. TCRbeta CDR3 regions were amplified by immunoSEQ multiplex PCR using 35 Vbeta forward and 13 Jbeta reverse primers. For the treated patients, the SALT score, which quantifies what percentage of scalp surface area is affected, served as the measure of disease severity. Results and caveats for the whole study, not just this receptor: TCR sequences shared between patients were less clear than in mice, possibly partly because of HLA diversity in the patient population. Many expanded lesional clones persisted in scalp and blood during tofacitinib treatment, which may partly explain relapse after stopping treatment. Because the treated cohort was small and had just a single nonresponder, larger studies are needed to establish links between baseline CD8+ expansion and response. Compared with normal scalp, lesional scalp, particularly in alopecia totalis/universalis, had higher clonality and more expanded CD8+ clones, which suggests antigenic drive. Scalp clonality and the number of expanded CD8+ clones among the top 100 scalp clones were significantly decreased by tofacitinib. Resident alphabeta T cells in normal human skin are also sequenced, complicating scalp TCR repertoire analysis, unlike mouse skin dominated by gammadelta T cells.

Sequences LGHNA (CDR1) and YSLEER (CDR2) are obtained from the germline V gene. From the cysteine up to the phenylalanine, the CDR3 has a length of 15 residues. Only the CDR3 region is kept as DNA, spanning 45 bases read in frame from base 1. V is cut by 4 bases and J by 5 bases, and the space between the germline ends is 17 bases. The time point label here, explained by the study, means: four to five weeks on oral tofacitinib. Taken with the paper, the label for treatment or condition translates to: oral pan-JAK inhibitor, 5-10 mg twice daily. Lesional scalp punch biopsies and peripheral blood were collected from alopecia areata patients. After PBMCs were isolated by density centrifugation and stained for CD3, CD4 and CD8, a FACSAria was used to sort CD4+ and CD8+ T cells. Receptors were amplified or captured by the immunoSEQ multiplex PCR assay. RNA was extracted from all samples and reverse transcribed into cDNA as template for TCR sequencing. SuperScript III was used for first-strand cDNA synthesis, primed with a 2:1 mix of oligo-dT and random hexamers. A synthetic immune receptor repertoire was used to measure amplification bias, and any remaining bias was corrected computationally. The authors' pipeline ran thus. Raw reads were preprocessed to remove errors, and CDR3 was defined by IMGT conventions from the conserved cysteine to phenylalanine. To get clonality, Shannon entropy was normalized by log2 of the number of productive unique TCRs and the result was subtracted from 1. Whether each scalp clone was CD4 or CD8 was inferred by checking scalp TCRbeta sequences against the CD4 and CD8 repertoires from sorted blood. TCRdb retrieved this table from immuneACCESS and kept in-frame rearrangements only. Not all clones are present; in checked studies, unresolved V genes account for under half, and no reason is known for the remainder. D and trimming come from the DNA, and the V and J calls and clone size come from that table. The table for this sample lists around 200,000 clones; less than 65% of them were counted only once. The ten largest clones take up roughly 4.2% of the sample.

This sequence was found in a human donor with alopecia areata. In this chain, TRBV4-3 is recombined with TRBJ1-1; possibly the D gene is TRBD1, per 6 matching bases. The sequencing used CD4+ T cells sorted from blood, collected at week 4, from a patient treated with tofacitinib. The DNA sequence follows: TGCGCCAGCAGCCGCGGAGGTCGGGGGGCGACTGAAGCTTTCTTT. Its protein is CASSRGGRGATEAFF.